A single sample gave rise to the 22 T cell receptor beta chains below, sequenced in a study of cytomegalovirus exposure and HLA in healthy donors (dated by TCRdb to about 2017). The library was prepared using the immunoSEQ multiplex PCR assay. For the multiplex PCR, a mixture combining 60 forward primers for TCR Vbeta segments and 13 reverse primers for TCR Jbeta segments was used. The table comes from immuneACCESS by way of TCRdb, which keeps in-frame sequences with V and J called. Part of the clones is missing from these tables; in studies checked, under half for an unresolved V gene and the rest for unknown reasons. The sample has about 130,000 clones on record, about 78% of them singletons. The leading ten clones occupy around 1.6% of the sample. Sequenced input: PBMCs. These TCRs come from a female donor in good health and CMV-seronegative.

The V call is TRBV10-3, the J call TRBJ1-2; the D gene is possibly TRBD1 (6 bases). V was cut by 0 bases and J by 6 bases, with 11 bases left in between. Per germline, CDR1 ENHRY and CDR2 SYGVKD. This CDR3 comprises 14 residues. CDR3 residues: CAISESGGDNGYTF. The CDR3 coding sequence is TGTGCCATCAGTGAGTCGGGGGGGGACAATGGCTACACCTTC.

J is TRBJ2-5 and V is TRBV7-2; D possibly corresponds to TRBD2 (5 bases). The CDR3 is 14 amino acids. CDR1 is SGHTA, CDR2 FQGNSA, per germline. V was cut by 5 bases and J by 3 bases, with 13 bases left in between. The CDR3: CASSQPPGEETQYF. The DNA for the CDR3 is TGTGCCAGCAGCCAACCCCCCGGGGAAGAGACCCAGTACTTC.

V gene TRBV5-5 combines with J gene TRBJ1-1; D not certain. The germline gives CDR1 SGHKS, CDR2 YYEKEE (reference sequence). The CDR3 sequence is 12 residues long. V lost 1 base and J lost 7, with 8 bases in between. CDR3 in DNA: TGTGCCAGCAGCTTGTTACCCGGTGAAGCTTTCTTT. Protein sequence: CASSLLPGEAFF.

The rearrangement links TRBV5-6 to TRBJ2-6, with D uncertain. The CDR3 has 15 residues. V shed 1 base and J shed 0 bases, with 5 bases lying between them. CDR1 is SGHDT and CDR2 is YYEEEE in the germline V gene. The chain's CDR3 is CASSLRSSGANVLTF. The CDR3 nucleotides are TGTGCCAGCAGCTTGCGGAGCTCTGGGGCCAACGTCCTGACTTTC. Supplemented by reference TRBV5-6 and TRBJ2-6, the full variable domain reads DAGVTQSPTHLIKTRGQQVTLRCSPKSGHDTVSWYQQALGQGPQFIFQYYEEEERQRGNFPDRFSGHQFPNYSSELNVNALLLGDSALYLCASSLRSSGANVLTFGAGSRLTVL.

The chain couples TRBV18 to TRBJ1-3; 9 bases map to TRBD1. The CDR3 extends over 13 amino acids. Germline values: CDR1 KGHSH, CDR2 LQKENI. The V segment lost 8 bases and the J segment 4 bases; nucleotides outside the gene matches: 3. DNA of the CDR3: TGTGCCAGCCGGACAGGGGCAGGAAACACCATATATTTT. It is translated as CASRTGAGNTIYF.

The genes are TRBV2 and TRBJ2-5; TRBD2 agrees at 12 bases. The CDR3 covers 19 residues. Trimming cost V 0 bases and J 3 bases; bases outside gene matches: 11. Germline V CDR1 and CDR2: SNHLY, FYNNEI. The CDR3 region has the DNA TGTGCCAGCAGTGAAGCGCTTCCGGGGACTAGCGGGCCGAAAGAGACCCAGTACTTC. Its protein product is CASSEALPGTSGPKETQYF.

This clone occurred once. The chain uses TRBV11-1 and TRBJ1-1, with 8 bases fitting TRBD1. The CDR3 is made up of 16 amino acids. V shed 2 bases, J shed 1 base, and the junction held 6 bases outside the gene matches. Per germline, CDR1 SGHAT and CDR2 FQDESV (reference sequence). The CDR3 spells CASSLRAQGGNTEAFF. The DNA of the CDR3 is TGTGCCAGCAGCTTAAGGGCACAGGGGGGGAACACTGAAGCTTTCTTT.

CDR3 sequence: CASSHGAGDYEQYF. The DNA for the CDR3 is TGCGCCAGCAGCCACGGAGCGGGAGACTACGAGCAGTACTTC. The genes are TRBV4-3 and TRBJ2-7, with 8 bases fitting TRBD2. V trimming: 3 bases; J trimming: 3 bases; junction bases outside the gene matches: 4. Germline lookup yields CDR1 LGHNA and CDR2 YSLEER. This CDR3 has 14 amino acids.

The count of this clone is one. The CDR3 DNA is TGTGCCAGCAGCTCCCGACAGGGGGCCAACTACGAGCAGTACTTC. It specifies CASSSRQGANYEQYF. This chain connects TRBV5-6 to TRBJ2-7, with 10 bases identical to TRBD1. V was clipped by 3 bases and J by 3 bases; unmatched bases: 6. CDR3 length equals 15 residues. Germline loops: CDR1 SGHDT, CDR2 YYEEEE.

The chain links TRBV5-1 to TRBJ1-2, with 9 bases lining up with TRBD1. Germline-derived CDR1 and CDR2 are SGHRS and YFSETQ. The CDR3 runs 15 residues. J gave up 8 bases and V 3 bases, and 11 bases lay outside the gene matches. This chain's CDR3 is CASSSDRGASRGYTF. As DNA, the CDR3 is TGCGCCAGCAGCTCCGACAGGGGGGCGTCAAGAGGCTACACCTTC.

The gene calls are TRBV5-1 and TRBJ1-1; maybe TRBD1 (6 bases). This CDR3 is 14 amino acids long. The germline V gene encodes CDR1 SGHRS and CDR2 YFSETQ. V dropped 1 base and J dropped 4 bases, with 11 bases sitting between them. In DNA form, the CDR3 reads TGCGCCAGCAGCTTGTCCTTAGGGGGCACTGAAGCTTTCTTT. It codes for CASSLSLGGTEAFF.

The chain is built from TRBV7-9 and TRBJ2-4; D is unclear. Per germline, CDR1 SEHNR and CDR2 FQNEAQ (reference sequence). Trimming stripped 1 base from V and 1 base from J, with 8 bases between. The CDR3 contains 15 residues. Written as DNA, the CDR3 is TGTGCCAGCAGCTTAGGGTCAGCGGCCAAAAACATTCAGTACTTC. It codes for CASSLGSAAKNIQYF. The variable domain in full, with the rest retrieved from reference TRBV7-9 and TRBJ2-4, is DTGVSQNPRHKITKRGQNVTFRCDPISEHNRLYWYRQTLGQGPEFLTYFQNEAQLEKSRLLSDRFSAERPKGSFSTLEIQRTEQGDSAMYLCASSLGSAAKNIQYFGAGTRLSVL.

The rearrangement uses TRBV7-3 and TRBJ2-5; 13 bases fit TRBD2. V lost 4 bases and J lost 3; bases outside the gene matches: 2. Germline V gene sequence: CDR1 SGHTA, CDR2 FQGTGA. The CDR3 is made up of 15 amino acids. As DNA, the CDR3 is TGTGCCAGCAGCTCTGGGACTAGCGGGAAAGAGACCCAGTACTTC. Amino acids: CASSSGTSGKETQYF.

The chain recombines TRBV5-1 with TRBJ2-2, with D possibly matching TRBD2 (8 bases). Germline CDR1 SGHRS, CDR2 YFSETQ. The CDR3 runs 16 residues. Trimming cost V 0 bases and J 5 bases, with 14 bases left between them. CDR3 amino acids: CASSLAGRGHTGELFF. As DNA, the CDR3 is TGCGCCAGCAGCTTGGCCGGGAGGGGGCATACCGGGGAGCTGTTTTTT.

The rearrangement joins TRBV20-1 to TRBJ1-1; D remains ambiguous. Trimming pared 5 bases from V and 4 bases from J, leaving 8 bases between. Germline V gives CDR1 DFQATT, CDR2 SNEGSKA (reference sequence). CDR3 length: 11 residues. The chain's CDR3 is CSALSSTEAFF. The CDR3 bases are TGCAGTGCTCTGTCCTCCACTGAAGCTTTCTTT.

This clone came up once. V and J are TRBV5-4 and TRBJ2-1; 8 nucleotides align to TRBD2. J gave up 5 bases and V 2 bases, and 9 bases lay outside the gene matches. The CDR3 covers 16 residues. The germline V gene encodes CDR1 SGHNT and CDR2 YYREEE (reference sequence). DNA of the CDR3: TGTGCCAGCAGCTTTCCGGGACTAGGAGGTGACAATGAGCAGTTCTTC. It encodes CASSFPGLGGDNEQFF.

This clone was seen once. The gene calls are TRBV11-2 and TRBJ2-1, with 10 nucleotides matching TRBD2. Germline trimming cut 8 bases from V and 0 bases from J; bases unmatched to any gene: 4. The CDR3 loop spans 15 amino acids. Germline CDR1 and CDR2: SGHAT and FQNNGV. The CDR3 loop reads CASSRTSGSYNEQFF. For the CDR3, the DNA is TGTGCCAGCTCCAGGACTAGCGGCTCCTACAATGAGCAGTTCTTC.

The J gene is TRBJ1-1, the V gene TRBV19; D not certain. The CDR3 spans 14 residues. V lost 3 bases to trimming and J lost 4 bases, with 12 bases between them. CDR1 and CDR2 (germline): LNHDA, SQIVND (reference sequence). This CDR3 is CASSIHGGPTEAFF. The DNA for the CDR3 is TGTGCCAGTAGTATCCACGGCGGGCCCACTGAAGCTTTCTTT.

J is TRBJ2-6 and V is TRBV9; D may be TRBD1 (5 bases). The CDR3 totals 18 residues. The germline V and J ends were trimmed by 0 bases and 0 bases, with 13 bases remaining between them. CDR1 SGDLS and CDR2 YYNGEE come from the germline V gene. The DNA for the CDR3 is TGTGCCAGCAGCGTAGCTTGGGGCAGTCCCTCTGGGGCCAACGTCCTGACTTTC. Translating gives CASSVAWGSPSGANVLTF.

V usage is TRBV11-2 and J usage is TRBJ2-1; 7 bases align to TRBD2. This CDR3 region has 17 residues. The V gene end was trimmed by 1 base and the J gene end by 0 bases; junction bases not matched to a gene: 6. Germline assignment: CDR1 SGHAT and CDR2 FQNNGV. The CDR3: CASSLAASGRSYNEQFF. CDR3 sequence (DNA): TGTGCCAGCAGCTTAGCGGCTAGCGGTCGCTCCTACAATGAGCAGTTCTTC.

The chain combines TRBV6-1 with TRBJ1-1; no clear D. CDR3 size: 10 residues. CDR1 MNHNS and CDR2 SASEGT come from the germline V gene. V lost 2 bases, J lost 9 bases, and 4 bases lay in between. The CDR3 DNA reads TGTGCCAGCAGTGAATATAAAGCTTTCTTT. Translated: CASSEYKAFF.

This clone was detected a few times. This sequence joins TRBV4-1 and TRBJ2-2, with D perhaps TRBD2 (5 bases). Germline-derived CDR1 and CDR2 are MGHRA and YSYEKL. V lost 1 base to trimming and J lost 2 bases, with 11 bases between them. This CDR3 has 16 residues. The CDR3 nucleotides read TGCGCCAGCAGCCAAGGATTCGGGGTAAACACCGGGGAGCTGTTTTTT. Translating it yields CASSQGFGVNTGELFF.